The 20 T cell receptor beta chains listed next were all sequenced from one sample in a study of shared clonotypes between healthy human individuals. Libraries were prepared by immunoSEQ multiplex PCR; TCRdb keeps only in-frame clonotypes and omits some of them. This table has over a million clones, approximately 80% appearing once. What was sequenced was memory CD4+ T cells from PBMCs. Subset: CD45RA-negative fraction. These TCRs come from a man between 18 and 35 years old in good health. Some clones in this sample may be carry-over from other donors' samples.

The chain employs TRBV28 and TRBJ2-7, with D perhaps matching TRBD1 or TRBD2 (5 bases each). The germline V and J ends were trimmed by 2 bases and 6 bases, with 14 bases remaining between them. The CDR3 totals 14 residues. Germline assignment: CDR1 MDHEN and CDR2 SYDVKM. The chain's CDR3 is CASSLGGQGFEQYF. The DNA of the CDR3 is TGTGCCAGCAGTTTAGGCGGGCAGGGATTCGAGCAGTACTTC.

V gene TRBV5-1 combines with J gene TRBJ2-1, with TRBD1 matching over 7 bases. This CDR3 is built from 13 residues. V gave up 4 bases and J gave up 5 bases; unmatched junction bases: 3. In germline, CDR1 is SGHRS, CDR2 YFSETQ. The CDR3 DNA reads TGCGCCAGCAGCCCGGACAGGAACAATGAGCAGTTCTTC. As protein: CASSPDRNNEQFF. The full variable domain, rest sourced from reference TRBV5-1 and TRBJ2-1, is KAGVTQTPRYLIKTRGQQVTLSCSPISGHRSVSWYQQTPGQGLQFLFEYFSETQRNKGNFPGRFSGRQFSNSRSEMNVSTLELGDSALYLCASSPDRNNEQFFGPGTRLTVL.

On this clone itself: The sample carries other DNA sequences with the same CDR3. The genes are TRBV28 and TRBJ1-2; D unclear. V was clipped by 6 bases and J by 8 bases, with 7 bases between them. The CDR3 is 10 amino acids. Looked up from germline, CDR1 is MDHEN and CDR2 is SYDVKM. CDR3 sequence (DNA): TGTGCCAGCAGCTCCGACGGCTACACCTTC. Its translation: CASSSDGYTF.

The rearrangement joins TRBV7-9 to TRBJ1-2; TRBD1 might be the D (6 bases). With 6 bases removed from V and 3 bases from J, the gap between germline ends came to 20 bases. Germline values: CDR1 SEHNR, CDR2 FQNEAQ (reference sequence). CDR3 length: 16 amino acids. The CDR3 DNA reads as TGTGCCAGCAGTTCCATCCAGGGCAGGGGATACTATGGCTACACCTTC. Residues: CASSSIQGRGYYGYTF.

The chain combines TRBV19 with TRBJ2-2; maybe TRBD2 (5 bases). Trimming took 7 bases from V and 7 from J, leaving 10 bases between them. The CDR3 loop spans 12 amino acids. The germline gives CDR1 LNHDA, CDR2 SQIVND (reference sequence). The CDR3 region has the DNA TGTGCCAGTACCACGGGGTACGGGGAGCTGTTTTTT. Encoded protein: CASTTGYGELFF.

This clone was picked up a small number of times. J is TRBJ1-1 and V is TRBV7-6, with TRBD1 as a possible D gene (6 bases). Trimming left V 5 bases short and J 5 bases short, with 18 bases between. The CDR3 has 15 amino acids. The germline V gene encodes CDR1 SGHVS and CDR2 FNYEAQ. The CDR3 sequence is CASSPVGGRGTEAFF. CDR3 nucleotides: TGTGCCAGCAGCCCCGTGGGGGGGAGGGGGACTGAAGCTTTCTTT.

The chain employs TRBV6-1 and TRBJ2-1, with no clear D. The V end lost 5 bases, the J end lost 4 bases, and 15 bases lay between the germline ends. Looked up from germline, CDR1 is MNHNS and CDR2 is SASEGT. The CDR3 loop spans 15 amino acids. CDR3 sequence reads: CASSPVVGLYNEQFF. The CDR3 bases are TGTGCCAGCAGTCCTGTAGTAGGCCTGTACAATGAGCAGTTCTTC.

The V gene is TRBV7-9, the J gene TRBJ2-2; 13 nucleotides align to TRBD2. With 7 bases clipped from V and 6 bases from J, the junction kept 5 bases outside the gene matches. Germline values: CDR1 SEHNR, CDR2 FQNEAQ (reference sequence). CDR3 size: 15 residues. CDR3 in DNA: TGTGCCAGCAACGGACTAGCGGGAGTGGCCGGGGAGCTGTTTTTT. Amino acids: CASNGLAGVAGELFF.

The rearrangement joins TRBV4-2 to TRBJ2-7; 7 bases are a match to TRBD2. This CDR3 is 19 amino acids long. With V trimmed by 1 base and J by 1 base, 16 bases remained unmatched. In germline, CDR1 is LGHNA, CDR2 YNFKEQ. The CDR3 reads CASSQVGRVAGYKSYEQYF. The CDR3 nucleotides are TGTGCCAGCAGCCAAGTGGGGAGGGTGGCGGGGTACAAGTCCTACGAGCAGTACTTC.

This clone was detected only a few times. In nucleotides, the CDR3 is TGTGCCAGCAGTTCGTCTAGCGGGAGAGTGGATACGCAGTATTTT. It is translated as CASSSSSGRVDTQYF. V gene TRBV6-5 combines with J gene TRBJ2-3, with TRBD2 matching over 10 bases. The J segment lost 6 bases and the V segment lost 4 bases, leaving 7 bases of the junction unmatched. The CDR3 length is 15 residues. Germline CDR1 is MNHEY and CDR2 is SVGAGI.

The genes are TRBV5-4 and TRBJ2-5; 15 bases fit TRBD2. J lost 1 base, V lost 4 bases, and 8 bases had no gene match. Germline V gene sequence: CDR1 SGHNT, CDR2 YYREEE (reference sequence). The CDR3 has 18 amino acids. CDR3 DNA: TGTGCCAGCAGCCCTGGACTAGCGGGAGGGCCAGCCCAAGAGACCCAGTACTTC. Translated: CASSPGLAGGPAQETQYF.

The V and J genes are TRBV28 and TRBJ1-1; 7 nucleotides match TRBD1. Unmatched junction bases numbered 7, after V lost 8 bases and J lost 7 bases. The germline CDR1 and CDR2 sequences are MDHEN and SYDVKM. The CDR3 length is 12 residues. For the CDR3, the DNA is TGTGCCAGCCCATCCAGGGGGGGTGAAGCTTTCTTT. Protein sequence: CASPSRGGEAFF. The full variable domain, rest sourced from reference TRBV28 and TRBJ1-1, is DVKVTQSSRYLVKRTGEKVFLECVQDMDHENMFWYRQDPGLGLRLIYFSYDVKMKEKGDIPEGYSVSREKKERFSLILESASTNQTSMYLCASPSRGGEAFFGQGTRLTVV.

V is TRBV7-2 and J is TRBJ1-4; TRBD1 aligns across 12 bases. Germline V gene sequence: CDR1 SGHTA, CDR2 FQGNSA. The CDR3 runs to 14 residues. The ends lost 4 bases at V and 10 bases at J; junction bases unmatched: 4. The CDR3: CASSSGTGGLKLFF. DNA of the CDR3: TGTGCCAGCAGCTCAGGGACAGGGGGCCTAAAACTGTTTTTT.

The genes are TRBV5-1 and TRBJ1-5; a possible D gene is TRBD1 (5 bases). The CDR3 is 15 amino acids. Deletions cut 4 bases from V and 4 bases from J, with 15 bases between. The germline V gene encodes CDR1 SGHRS and CDR2 YFSETQ. CDR3 DNA sequence: TGCGCCAGCAGCCTCGGACAAGCGGGGAATCAGCCCCAGCATTTT. This encodes CASSLGQAGNQPQHF. Variable domain in full (rest from reference TRBV5-1 and TRBJ1-5): KAGVTQTPRYLIKTRGQQVTLSCSPISGHRSVSWYQQTPGQGLQFLFEYFSETQRNKGNFPGRFSGRQFSNSRSEMNVSTLELGDSALYLCASSLGQAGNQPQHFGDGTRLSIL.

This clone was seen only a few times. V is TRBV28 and J is TRBJ2-7, with D perhaps assigned TRBD1 or TRBD2 (5 bases each). The CDR3 has 15 residues. CDR1 is MDHEN, CDR2 SYDVKM, per germline. Trimming removed 2 bases from V and 3 bases from J, with 14 bases in between. Here the CDR3 DNA reads TGTGCCAGCAGTTTAGCTGGGACCGTCAACTACGAGCAGTACTTC. Its translation is CASSLAGTVNYEQYF.

V and J are TRBV10-3 and TRBJ2-7; D may correspond to TRBD1 or TRBD2 (6 bases each). V was shortened by 2 bases and J by 3 bases, with 17 bases between the two germline ends. Germline CDR1 and CDR2: ENHRY and SYGVKD. The CDR3 is 16 amino acids. The CDR3 nucleotides are TGTGCCATCAGTGAGGGCCCCGGAGGGGGAGGCTACGAGCAGTACTTC. Its translation is CAISEGPGGGGYEQYF.

This clone was detected a few times. This chain connects TRBV7-9 to TRBJ1-1; maybe TRBD1 (5 bases). The V gene lost 3 bases and the J gene lost 4 bases, with 12 bases spanning the gap. The CDR3 runs to 14 residues. From germline, CDR1 is SEHNR and CDR2 FQNEAQ (reference sequence). The CDR3 protein is CASSFFQGSTEAFF. The CDR3 DNA follows: TGTGCCAGCAGCTTTTTTCAGGGCAGCACTGAAGCTTTCTTT.

V and J are TRBV7-3 and TRBJ2-5; D gene uncertain. The CDR3 loop spans 13 amino acids. Germline V gene sequence: CDR1 SGHTA, CDR2 FQGTGA. V gave up 5 bases and J gave up 1 base, with 8 bases separating them. CDR3 region: CASSSRAQETQYF. In DNA, the CDR3 is TGTGCCAGCAGCAGCCGGGCCCAAGAGACCCAGTACTTC.

Remarks on this clone: A single base separates this from a much larger clone, so it may be a read error. The chain joins TRBV6-6 to TRBJ2-6; D is ambiguous. Looked up from germline, CDR1 is MNHNY and CDR2 is SVGAGI (reference sequence). V dropped 4 bases and J dropped 4 bases, with 2 bases sitting between them. This CDR3 contains 12 residues. The CDR3 region is CASSSGANVLTF. As DNA, the CDR3 is TGTGCCAGCAGTTCAGGGGCCAACGTCCTGACTTTC.

This chain joins TRBV25-1 and TRBJ1-2; D unclear. This CDR3 contains 13 residues. V lost 2 bases and J lost 1, with 5 bases in between. From germline, CDR1 is MGHDK and CDR2 SYGVNS. Here the CDR3 DNA reads TGTGCCAGCAGTGAAAACAGTAACTATGGCTACACCTTC. Protein: CASSENSNYGYTF.